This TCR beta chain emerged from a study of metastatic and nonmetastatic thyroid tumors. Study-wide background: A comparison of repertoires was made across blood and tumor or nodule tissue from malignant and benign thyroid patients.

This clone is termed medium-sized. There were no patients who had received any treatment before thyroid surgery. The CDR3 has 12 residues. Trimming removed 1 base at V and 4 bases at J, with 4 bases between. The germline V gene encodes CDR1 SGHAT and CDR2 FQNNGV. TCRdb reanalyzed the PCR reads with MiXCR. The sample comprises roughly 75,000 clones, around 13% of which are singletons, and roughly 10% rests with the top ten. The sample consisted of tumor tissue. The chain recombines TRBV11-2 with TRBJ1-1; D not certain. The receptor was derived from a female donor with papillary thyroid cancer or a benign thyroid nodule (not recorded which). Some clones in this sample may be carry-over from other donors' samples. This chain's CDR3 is CASSLASTEAFF. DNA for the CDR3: TGTGCCAGCAGCTTAGCCAGCACTGAAGCTTTCTTT.